The next 19 T cell receptor beta chains were all read from a single sample in a study of shared clonotypes between healthy human individuals. Measured with immunoSEQ multiplex PCR; TCRdb has only the in-frame clones, and not every one. This sample carries about 2 million clones, 95% of them seen once, and the ten largest clones take 0.13%. Material for sequencing was naive CD4+ T cells sorted from blood. Stated subset: CD45RA+ positively selected. Receptor source: a man aged 18-30 years in good health.

This clone was detected a few times. Different DNA sequences within this sample yield the same CDR3. The chain employs TRBV5-1 and TRBJ2-3; TRBD1 agrees at 9 bases. Germline trimming cut 3 bases from V and 5 bases from J; bases unmatched to any gene: 4. Germline loops: CDR1 SGHRS, CDR2 YFSETQ. This CDR3 comprises 14 residues. The CDR3 DNA reads as TGCGCCAGCAGCTCCGGACAGGGGAAAGATACGCAGTATTTT. Its protein is CASSSGQGKDTQYF.

The V and J genes are TRBV7-9 and TRBJ1-5, with 7 bases lining up with TRBD1. The germline CDR1 and CDR2 sequences are SEHNR and FQNEAQ (reference sequence). CDR3 size: 17 residues. Trimming took 3 bases from V and 2 from J; bases not matched to a gene: 10. Here the CDR3 DNA reads TGTGCCAGCAGCTTGGGTCAGGGGGGTTCCGGCAATCAGCCCCAGCATTTT. Protein sequence: CASSLGQGGSGNQPQHF.

CDR3 DNA sequence: TGTGCCAGCAGTTACGAAGGGGCCAGCGCTGAAGCTTTCTTT. This sequence encodes CASSYEGASAEAFF. The chain has TRBV6-6 and TRBJ1-1; D is perhaps TRBD1 (5 bases). The CDR3 sequence is 14 residues long. The V gene lost 2 bases and the J gene lost 6 bases, with 13 bases spanning the gap. Germline V gene sequence: CDR1 MNHNY, CDR2 SVGAGI (reference sequence).

The chain combines TRBV7-8 with TRBJ1-2; 8 bases match TRBD1. CDR1 SGHVS and CDR2 FQNEAQ come from the germline V gene. Trimming at V came to 5 bases and at J to 4 bases, leaving 9 bases not matched to a gene. This CDR3 has 15 residues. CDR3 sequence reads: CASSPRDRLSYGYTF. In DNA, the CDR3 is TGTGCCAGCAGCCCACGGGACAGGCTGTCCTATGGCTACACCTTC.

The chain carries TRBV18 and TRBJ1-5, with TRBD1 matching 9 bases. V was clipped by 5 bases and J by 7 bases; unmatched bases: 9. Germline CDR1 reads KGHSH; CDR2 reads LQKENI. The CDR3 spans 15 residues. The chain's CDR3 is CASSTGGEVSQPQHF. The CDR3 region has the DNA TGTGCCAGCTCAACAGGGGGCGAGGTGTCCCAGCCCCAGCATTTT.

V is TRBV7-9 and J is TRBJ1-4; D may be TRBD1 (6 bases). Germline values: CDR1 SEHNR, CDR2 FQNEAQ (reference sequence). V lost 5 bases and J 4 bases, leaving 8 bases between the germline ends. The CDR3 is made up of 13 amino acids. The DNA of the CDR3 is TGTGCCAGCAGCCGCAGGGGTAATGAAAAACTGTTTTTT. This codes for CASSRRGNEKLFF.

The J gene is TRBJ2-3, the V gene TRBV2; TRBD1 aligns across 7 bases. This CDR3 spans 17 amino acids. With 1 base clipped from V and 0 bases from J, the junction kept 7 bases outside the gene matches. Germline CDR1 SNHLY, CDR2 FYNNEI. In nucleotides, the CDR3 is TGTGCCAGCAGTGAAGAGGGGGCTTTCACTAGCACAGATACGCAGTATTTT. It codes for CASSEEGAFTSTDTQYF.

On this clone itself: A much larger clone sits a single nucleotide away, making a read error possible. V and J are TRBV19 and TRBJ2-5; D unclear. This CDR3 has 12 amino acids. CDR1 is LNHDA and CDR2 is SQIVND in the germline V gene (reference sequence). Trimming cost V 4 bases and J 5 bases, with 8 bases left between them. The CDR3 DNA follows: TGTGCCAGTAGTACCCCAAGGGAGACCCAGTACTTC. Translation: CASSTPRETQYF.

The chain couples TRBV7-2 to TRBJ2-1; the D gene is possibly TRBD2 (6 bases). Between the trimmed V and J ends, which lost 2 bases and 2 bases, there was a span of 19 bases. CDR1 and CDR2 (germline): SGHTA, FQGNSA. This CDR3 contains 18 residues. This CDR3 is CASSLPLQGSGPYNEQFF. The CDR3, as DNA: TGTGCCAGCAGCTTACCCCTGCAGGGTAGCGGCCCCTACAATGAGCAGTTCTTC.

V is TRBV6-5 and J is TRBJ2-1, with 7 bases aligning to TRBD2. V was clipped by 5 bases and J by 5 bases; unmatched bases: 9. This CDR3 contains 15 residues. Germline assignment: CDR1 MNHEY and CDR2 SVGAGI. For the CDR3, the DNA is TGTGCCAGCAGTGGAGTAGCGGGTACGGACAATGAGCAGTTCTTC. This gives the protein CASSGVAGTDNEQFF.

This clone occurred once. The rearrangement links TRBV7-6 to TRBJ2-7; D unresolved. The germline V gene has CDR1 SGHVS and CDR2 FNYEAQ. The CDR3 is made up of 14 amino acids. V gave up 2 bases and J gave up 1 base, with 9 bases separating them. CDR3 residues: CASSLFDASYEQYF. In DNA, the CDR3 is TGTGCCAGCAGCTTATTTGACGCGTCCTACGAGCAGTACTTC.

The chain combines TRBV4-3 with TRBJ1-1; D uncertain. Germline V CDR1 and CDR2: LGHNA, YSLEER. Trimming cost V 0 bases and J 1 base, with 9 bases left between them. CDR3 size: 15 residues. DNA for the CDR3: TGCGCCAGCAGCCAAGATCCGGTGGCGAACACTGAAGCTTTCTTT. Protein product: CASSQDPVANTEAFF.

The chain links TRBV9 to TRBJ1-1; no clear D. CDR3 length: 15 residues. With 0 bases removed from V and 0 bases from J, the gap between germline ends came to 9 bases. The germline gives CDR1 SGDLS, CDR2 YYNGEE. CDR3 amino acids: CASSVGGQMNTEAFF. The CDR3 nucleotides are TGTGCCAGCAGCGTAGGCGGTCAGATGAACACTGAAGCTTTCTTT.

The chain carries TRBV12-5 and TRBJ2-7; D call uncertain. The CDR3 runs 12 residues. Germline V gene lookup returns CDR1 LGHNT and CDR2 FRNRAP. With 5 bases removed from V and 7 bases from J, the gap between germline ends came to 12 bases. For the CDR3, the DNA is TGTGCTAGTGGTCCTGCGGCGAGGGAGCAGTACTTC. This codes for CASGPAAREQYF.

The CDR3 bases are TGTGCCAGCAGCTTCGGGGGTTCTGGAAACACCATATATTTT. Translation gives CASSFGGSGNTIYF. The chain links TRBV7-2 to TRBJ1-3; tentative D call: TRBD1 (5 bases). The germline gives CDR1 SGHTA, CDR2 FQGNSA. The CDR3 runs 14 residues. V was clipped by 3 bases and J by 1 base, with 7 bases between them.

This clone has only one observation. This could be a read error, since a much larger clone is one nucleotide away. The sample holds other DNA sequences that translate to the same CDR3. The gene calls are TRBV7-9 and TRBJ2-3; D is ambiguous. Germline CDR1 is SEHNR and CDR2 is FQNEAQ (reference sequence). CDR3 size: 12 residues. Trimming pared 4 bases from V and 5 bases from J, leaving 7 bases between. The CDR3 spells CASSSSGDTQYF. DNA of the CDR3: TGTGCCAGCAGCTCTTCGGGAGATACGCAGTATTTT.

This clone was detected once. The chain recombines TRBV10-1 with TRBJ2-1, with D unclear. CDR3 size: 15 residues. V was clipped by 6 bases and J by 1 base, with 13 bases between them. CDR1 and CDR2 (germline): WNHNN, SYGVQD (reference sequence). The CDR3 DNA reads TGCGCCAGCAGCTCTAGTGGGATATCCTACAATGAGCAGTTCTTC. Translating it yields CASSSSGISYNEQFF.

J is TRBJ1-2 and V is TRBV27, with D maybe TRBD1 (5 bases). Germline CDR1 and CDR2: MNHEY and SMNVEV (reference sequence). Deletions cut 3 bases from V and 8 bases from J, with 19 bases between. CDR3 length equals 15 residues. This chain's CDR3 is CASSFSSGAQGGYTF. The CDR3 DNA is TGTGCCAGCAGTTTTTCGTCGGGTGCTCAGGGCGGCTACACCTTC.

This rearrangement joins TRBV28 to TRBJ1-1; tentatively, D is TRBD1 (5 bases). V dropped 2 bases and J dropped 6 bases, with 16 bases sitting between them. There are 15 residues in the CDR3. CDR1 and CDR2 (germline): MDHEN, SYDVKM. CDR3 residues: CASSLKPGLRAEAFF. Written as DNA, the CDR3 is TGTGCCAGCAGTTTAAAACCGGGACTCCGGGCTGAAGCTTTCTTT.